This is a list of T cell receptor beta chains from one sample in a study of human T cells and chemical hapten exposure. TCRdb re-analysed the 5' RACE reads in MiXCR, keeping a single row per CDR3 protein. This sample has 81,000 or so distinct CDR3 sequences; less than 9.5% occur once, and the top ten carry roughly 2.4%. All receptors derive from a male donor in good health. Both conserved end residues are part of each CDR3. The D gene is left open where the match is weak. Rows give clone size only sometimes, using once, few, many, or a class for an expanded clone.

clone size,J gene,D gene,V gene,CDR3 DNA,CDR3 protein
few,TRBJ1-4,TRBD1,TRBV20-1,TGCAGTGCTAGCGGGACAGGGACTACTAATGAAAAACTGTTTTTT,CSASGTGTTNEKLFF
few,TRBJ2-5,-,TRBV7-9,TGTGCCAGCAGCTTAACGCTTGGAGTCGGGGTGACCCAGTACTTC,CASSLTLGVGVTQYF
many,TRBJ2-7,TRBD2,TRBV10-2,TGCGCCAGCAGTGGACAAGGGACTAGCGGACTCTACGAGCAGTACTTC,CASSGQGTSGLYEQYF
few,TRBJ1-1,-,TRBV7-9,TGTGCCAGCAGCTTAGTGATTGGAGGGCCAGAAGCTTTCTTT,CASSLVIGGPEAFF
many,TRBJ1-1,-,TRBV5-5,TGTGCCAGCAGCTTGGTATCTGGAGCTTTCTTT,CASSLVSGAFF
-,TRBJ2-7,-,TRBV10-3,TGTGCCATCAGTGGGGGTCATTCGGGGATGGGCGAGCAGTACTTC,CAISGGHSGMGEQYF
few,TRBJ1-1,-,TRBV6-5,TGTGCCAGCAGTTATTCGAGCGACACTGAAGCTTTCTTT,CASSYSSDTEAFF
-,TRBJ1-2,TRBD1,TRBV5-1,TGCGCCAGCAGCTTAGGGACAGAAACTAACTATGGCTACACCTTC,CASSLGTETNYGYTF
-,TRBJ2-2,TRBD2,TRBV20-1,TGCAGTGCTGCCTCGACTAGCGGTACCGGGGAGCTGTTTTTT,CSAASTSGTGELFF
many,TRBJ2-3,TRBD2,TRBV4-1,TGCGCCAGCAGCCAGGAGGGACTAGCGGGAGTGAGAGATACGCAGTATTTT,CASSQEGLAGVRDTQYF
-,TRBJ2-1,-,TRBV7-2,TGTGCCAGCAGCTTATGGGCATCCTATACAAGCAATGAGCAGTTCTTC,CASSLWASYTSNEQFF
many,TRBJ1-6,-,TRBV6-4,TGTGCCAGCAGTGACCGGGACAATTCACCCCTCCACTTT,CASSDRDNSPLHF
few,TRBJ2-5,-,TRBV5-1,TGCGCCAGCAGCTTCGGCGCAGAAGAGACCCAGTACTTC,CASSFGAEETQYF
-,TRBJ2-7,TRBD2,TRBV5-5,TGTGCCAGCAGCTTAGAGCGGGAGGATTACGAGCAGTACTTC,CASSLEREDYEQYF
-,TRBJ1-2,-,TRBV20-1,TGCAGTGTCGAGGAGCATACTAACTATGGCTACACCTTC,CSVEEHTNYGYTF
many,TRBJ2-6,TRBD1,TRBV13,TGTGCCAGCAGCTTTAACAGGGGCTCTGGGGCCAACGTCCTGACTTTC,CASSFNRGSGANVLTF
many,TRBJ2-7,TRBD1,TRBV20-1,TGCAGTGCTAGAGATTTAGGAGCCGGGACAGGGATTTACGAGCAGTACTTC,CSARDLGAGTGIYEQYF
few,TRBJ2-7,-,TRBV21-1,TGTGCCAGCAGCACGGCTGTAGTCGATCTGGTGTTC,CASSTAVVDLVF
many,TRBJ2-1,-,TRBV20-1,TGCAGTGCTAGTTCGCGGGTCGAGGTGGGTGAGCAGTTCTTC,CSASSRVEVGEQFF
few,TRBJ1-1,-,TRBV29-1,TGCAGCTCAAGCTGGAACACTGAAGCTTTCTTT,CSSSWNTEAFF
many,TRBJ2-3,TRBD1,TRBV2,TGTGCCAGCAGGACAGGGAATACGCAGTATTTT,CASRTGNTQYF
many,TRBJ1-1,TRBD1,TRBV11-2,TGTGCCAGCAGCTTACTCGGGACAGGATCTCCCACTGAAGCTTTCTTT,CASSLLGTGSPTEAFF
-,TRBJ1-6,TRBD1,TRBV12-3/TRBV12-4,TGTGCCAGCAGTTCGTGGGGACAGGGCCGTTCACCCCTCCACTTT,CASSSWGQGRSPLHF
few,TRBJ2-7,TRBD1,TRBV5-6,TGTGCCAGCAGCGTCGACAGGGACGAGCAGTACTTC,CASSVDRDEQYF
many,TRBJ2-1,TRBD2,TRBV4-3,TGCGCCAGCAGCCAAGGACTAGCGGGGGCAGGGCAGTTCTTC,CASSQGLAGAGQFF
-,TRBJ1-1,-,TRBV5-1,TGCGCCAGCAGCTTGGCCGGGGGCGCGTTTAGGAGCACTGAAGCTTTCTTT,CASSLAGGAFRSTEAFF
-,TRBJ2-5,-,TRBV3-1,TGTGCCAGCAGCCAAGAAACCGAGGGGCAAGAGACCCAGTACTTC,CASSQETEGQETQYF
-,TRBJ2-2,-,TRBV25-1,TGTGCCAGCAGTGAAGGAGGGGGCGACACCGGGGAGCTGTTTTTT,CASSEGGGDTGELFF
many,TRBJ2-1,TRBD2,TRBV6-5,TGTGCCAGCAGTTTCACCGGGACTAGCGGAAACAATGAGCAGTTCTTC,CASSFTGTSGNNEQFF
many,TRBJ2-6,-,TRBV25-1,TGTGCCAGCAGTGCGCTAGGACAGACGCTCTCTGGGGCCAACGTCCTGACTTTC,CASSALGQTLSGANVLTF
-,TRBJ1-1,-,TRBV3-1,TGTGCCAGCAGCCCCGAACTCAACACTGAAGCTTTCTTT,CASSPELNTEAFF
many,TRBJ2-3,-,TRBV5-1,TGCGCCAGCAGCTTGGAGACAGGAAGCACAGATACGCAGTATTTT,CASSLETGSTDTQYF
many,TRBJ2-2,-,TRBV20-1,TGCAGTGCTAGAGATGTCCAGCAAGGGACGAACACCGGGGAGCTGTTTTTT,CSARDVQQGTNTGELFF
-,TRBJ1-3,TRBD1,TRBV7-9,TGTGCCAGCAGCCCGAGGACAGGGGAAAGCTCTGGAAACACCATATATTTT,CASSPRTGESSGNTIYF
-,TRBJ2-1,-,TRBV10-3,TGTGCCATCAGTCCCAGAACAGGCAGTGAGCAGTTCTTC,CAISPRTGSEQFF
many,TRBJ2-7,TRBD1,TRBV20-1,TGCAGTACCCGTGGGACAGGGGACTACGAGCAGTACTTC,CSTRGTGDYEQYF
few,TRBJ2-2,-,TRBV4-1,TGCGCCAGCAGCCAAGATCAACAGACGAACACCGGGGAGCTGTTTTTT,CASSQDQQTNTGELFF
few,TRBJ2-2,-,TRBV6-2/TRBV6-3,TGTGCCAGCAGCCTGCAGGACACCGGGGAGCTGTTTTTT,CASSLQDTGELFF
many,TRBJ1-5,-,TRBV27,TGTGCCAGCAGTCCCAGGGACAATCAGCCCCAGCATTTT,CASSPRDNQPQHF